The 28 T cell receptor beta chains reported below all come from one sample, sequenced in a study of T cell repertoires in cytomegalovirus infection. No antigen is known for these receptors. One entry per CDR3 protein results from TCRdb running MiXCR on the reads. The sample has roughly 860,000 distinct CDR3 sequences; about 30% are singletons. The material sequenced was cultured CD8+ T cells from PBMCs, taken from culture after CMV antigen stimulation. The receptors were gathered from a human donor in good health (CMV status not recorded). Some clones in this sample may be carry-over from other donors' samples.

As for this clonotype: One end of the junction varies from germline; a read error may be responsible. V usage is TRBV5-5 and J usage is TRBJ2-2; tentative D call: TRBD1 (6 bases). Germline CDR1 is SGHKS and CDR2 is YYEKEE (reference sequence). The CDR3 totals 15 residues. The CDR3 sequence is CASAEDSPNTEELFF. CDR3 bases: TGTGCCAGCGCCGAGGACAGTCCGAACACCGAGGAGCTGTTTTTT.

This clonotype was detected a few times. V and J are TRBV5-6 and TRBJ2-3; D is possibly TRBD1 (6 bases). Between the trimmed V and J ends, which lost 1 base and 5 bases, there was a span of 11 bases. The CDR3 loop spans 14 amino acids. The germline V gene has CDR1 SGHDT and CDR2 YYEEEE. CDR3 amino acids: CASSLSQGEDTQYF. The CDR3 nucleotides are TGTGCCAGCAGCTTGTCACAGGGTGAAGATACGCAGTATTTT.

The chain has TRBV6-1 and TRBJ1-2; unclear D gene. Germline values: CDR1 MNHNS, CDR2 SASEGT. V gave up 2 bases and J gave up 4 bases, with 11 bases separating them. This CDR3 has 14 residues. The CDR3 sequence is CASSEYSGSYGYTF. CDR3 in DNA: TGTGCCAGCAGTGAATATTCGGGGAGCTATGGCTACACCTTC.

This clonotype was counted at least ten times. The DNA of the CDR3 is TGTGCCAGCAGCTCCGGACTAGCGGGGGGACGAGAGACCCAGTACTTC. This encodes CASSSGLAGGRETQYF. The chain employs TRBV7-6 and TRBJ2-5; 14 bases are a match to TRBD2. The germline V gene encodes CDR1 SGHVS and CDR2 FNYEAQ. CDR3 length: 16 amino acids. The J segment lost 4 bases and the V segment lost 4 bases, leaving 5 bases of the junction unmatched.

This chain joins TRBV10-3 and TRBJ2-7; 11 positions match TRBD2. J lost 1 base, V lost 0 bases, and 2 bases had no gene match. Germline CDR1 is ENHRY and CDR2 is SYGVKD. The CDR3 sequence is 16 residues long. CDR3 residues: CAISESLAGGSYEQYV. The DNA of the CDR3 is TGTGCCATCAGTGAGTCTTTAGCGGGGGGGTCCTACGAGCAGTACGTC.

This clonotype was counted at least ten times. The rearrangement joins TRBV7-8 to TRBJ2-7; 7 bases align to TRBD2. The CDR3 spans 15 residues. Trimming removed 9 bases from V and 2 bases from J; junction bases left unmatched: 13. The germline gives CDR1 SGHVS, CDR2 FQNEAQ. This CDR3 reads CASLDSGTTTYEQYF. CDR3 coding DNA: TGTGCCAGTCTCGACTCCGGGACTACTACCTACGAGCAGTACTTC.

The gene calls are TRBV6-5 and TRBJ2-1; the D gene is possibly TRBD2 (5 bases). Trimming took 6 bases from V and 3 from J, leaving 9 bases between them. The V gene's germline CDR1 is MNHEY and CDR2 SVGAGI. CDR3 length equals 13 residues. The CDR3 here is CASRGEGYNEQFF. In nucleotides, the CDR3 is TGTGCCAGCAGGGGAGAGGGCTACAATGAGCAGTTCTTC.

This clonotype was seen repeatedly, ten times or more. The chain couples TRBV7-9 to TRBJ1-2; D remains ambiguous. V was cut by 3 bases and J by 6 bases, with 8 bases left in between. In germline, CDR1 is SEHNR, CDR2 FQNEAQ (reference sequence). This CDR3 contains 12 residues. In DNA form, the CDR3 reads TGTGCCAGCAGCTTCCCAGGAGATGGCTACACCTTC. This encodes CASSFPGDGYTF.

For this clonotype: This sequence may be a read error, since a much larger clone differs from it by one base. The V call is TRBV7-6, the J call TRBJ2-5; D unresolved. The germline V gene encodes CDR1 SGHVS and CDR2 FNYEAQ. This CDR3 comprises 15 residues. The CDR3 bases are TGTGCCAACAGCTTAAGAGGAGACTCCCAAGAGACCCAGTACTTC. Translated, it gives CANSLRGDSQETQYF. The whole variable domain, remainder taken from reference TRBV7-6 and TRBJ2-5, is GAGVSQSPRYKVTKRGQDVALRCDPISGHVSLYWYRQALGQGPEFLTYFNYEAQQDKSGLPNDRFSAERPEGSISTLTIQRTEQRDSAMYRCANSLRGDSQETQYFGPGTRLLVL.

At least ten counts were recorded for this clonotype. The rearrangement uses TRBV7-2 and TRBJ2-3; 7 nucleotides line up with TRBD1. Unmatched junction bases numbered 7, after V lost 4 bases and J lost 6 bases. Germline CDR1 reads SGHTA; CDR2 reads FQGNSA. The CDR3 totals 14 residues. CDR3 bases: TGTGCCAGCAGCTCTCCAGCACAGGGGGATACGCAGTATTTT. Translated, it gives CASSSPAQGDTQYF.

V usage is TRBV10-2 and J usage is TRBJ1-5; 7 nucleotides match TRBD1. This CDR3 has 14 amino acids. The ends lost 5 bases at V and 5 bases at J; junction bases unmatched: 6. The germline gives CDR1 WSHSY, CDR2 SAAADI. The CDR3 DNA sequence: TGCGCCAGCAGTACAGGGGAATGGTATCAGCCCCAGCATTTT. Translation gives CASSTGEWYQPQHF.

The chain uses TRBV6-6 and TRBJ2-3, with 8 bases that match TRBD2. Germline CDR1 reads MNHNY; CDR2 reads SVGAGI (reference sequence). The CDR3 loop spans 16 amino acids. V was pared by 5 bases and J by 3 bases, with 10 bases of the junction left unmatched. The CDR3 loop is CASSQLAVEVTDTQYF. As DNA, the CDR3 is TGTGCCAGCAGTCAACTAGCGGTCGAAGTGACAGATACGCAGTATTTT.

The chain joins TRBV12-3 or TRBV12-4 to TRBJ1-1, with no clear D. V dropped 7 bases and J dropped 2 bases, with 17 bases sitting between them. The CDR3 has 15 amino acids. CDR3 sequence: CASTFGLGGNTEAFF. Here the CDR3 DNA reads TGTGCCAGCACCTTCGGACTGGGTGGCAACACTGAAGCTTTCTTT.

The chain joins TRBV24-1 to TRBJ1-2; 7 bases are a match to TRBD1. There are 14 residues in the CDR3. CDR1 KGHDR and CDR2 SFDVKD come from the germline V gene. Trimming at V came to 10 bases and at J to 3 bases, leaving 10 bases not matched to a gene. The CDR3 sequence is CATESGGLDYGYTF. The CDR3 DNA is TGTGCCACGGAATCAGGGGGATTGGACTATGGCTACACCTTC.

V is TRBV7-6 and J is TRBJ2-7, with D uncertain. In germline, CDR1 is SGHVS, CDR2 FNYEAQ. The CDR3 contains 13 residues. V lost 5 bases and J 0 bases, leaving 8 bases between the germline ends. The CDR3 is CASSPQRSYEQYF. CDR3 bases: TGTGCCAGCAGCCCCCAGCGCTCCTACGAGCAGTACTTC. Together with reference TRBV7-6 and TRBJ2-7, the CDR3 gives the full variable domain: GAGVSQSPRYKVTKRGQDVALRCDPISGHVSLYWYRQALGQGPEFLTYFNYEAQQDKSGLPNDRFSAERPEGSISTLTIQRTEQRDSAMYRCASSPQRSYEQYFGPGTRLTVT.

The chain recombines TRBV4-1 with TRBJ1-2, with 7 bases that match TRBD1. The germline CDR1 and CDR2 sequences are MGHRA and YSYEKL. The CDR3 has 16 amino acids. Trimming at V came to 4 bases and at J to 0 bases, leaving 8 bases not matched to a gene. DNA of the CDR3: TGCGCCAGCAGCCCAATCTCGACAGGGACTAACTATGGCTACACCTTC. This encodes CASSPISTGTNYGYTF.

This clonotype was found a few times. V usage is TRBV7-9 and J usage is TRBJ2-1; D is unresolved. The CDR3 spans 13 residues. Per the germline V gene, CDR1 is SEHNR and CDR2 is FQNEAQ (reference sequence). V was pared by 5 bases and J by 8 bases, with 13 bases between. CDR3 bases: TGTGCCAGCAGCCCCCCTATCGTGGATGAGCAGTTCTTC. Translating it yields CASSPPIVDEQFF.

The CDR3 DNA reads as TGTGCCAGCAGTAATGGACAGGACCCCTTCCCATACAATGAGCAGTTCTTC. Encoded protein: CASSNGQDPFPYNEQFF. The chain is built from TRBV27 and TRBJ2-1; 7 nucleotides agree with TRBD1. V gave up 5 bases and J gave up 4 bases; unmatched junction bases: 14. Germline loops: CDR1 MNHEY, CDR2 SMNVEV (reference sequence). The CDR3 has 17 amino acids.

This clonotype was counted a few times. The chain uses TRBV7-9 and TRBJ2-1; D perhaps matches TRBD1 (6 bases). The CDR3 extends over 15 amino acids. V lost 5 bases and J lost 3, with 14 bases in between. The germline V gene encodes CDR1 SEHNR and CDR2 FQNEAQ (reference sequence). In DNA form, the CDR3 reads TGTGCCAGCAGCCTAAGGACAGATTACTACAATGAGCAGTTCTTC. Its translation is CASSLRTDYYNEQFF.

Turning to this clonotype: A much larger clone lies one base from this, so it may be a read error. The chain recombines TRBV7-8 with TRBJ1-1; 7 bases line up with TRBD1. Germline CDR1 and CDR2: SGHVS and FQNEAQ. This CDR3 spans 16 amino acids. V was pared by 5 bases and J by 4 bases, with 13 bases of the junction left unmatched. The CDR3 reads CASSKATGPAGTEAFF. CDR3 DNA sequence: TGTGCCAGCAGCAAAGCGACAGGGCCAGCGGGCACTGAAGCTTTCTTT.

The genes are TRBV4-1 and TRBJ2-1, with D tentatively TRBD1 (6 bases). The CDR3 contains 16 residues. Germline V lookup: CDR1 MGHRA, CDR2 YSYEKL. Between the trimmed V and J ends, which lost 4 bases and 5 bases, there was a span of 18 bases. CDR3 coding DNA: TGCGCCAGCAGCCGGAGAGTGGGGGCCCCCCACAATGAGCAGTTCTTC. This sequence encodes CASSRRVGAPHNEQFF.

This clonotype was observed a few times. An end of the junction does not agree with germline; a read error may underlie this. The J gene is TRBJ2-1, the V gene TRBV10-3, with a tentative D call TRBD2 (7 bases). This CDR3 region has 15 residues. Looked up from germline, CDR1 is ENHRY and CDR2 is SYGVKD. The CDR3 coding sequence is TGTGCCATCAGTGAACAGGGAGGGACGTACACTGAGCAGTTCTTC. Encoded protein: CAISEQGGTYTEQFF.

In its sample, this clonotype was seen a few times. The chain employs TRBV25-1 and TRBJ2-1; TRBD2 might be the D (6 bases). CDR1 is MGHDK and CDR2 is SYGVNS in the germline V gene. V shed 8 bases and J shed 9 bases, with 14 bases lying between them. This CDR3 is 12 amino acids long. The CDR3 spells CASGGSPGEQFF. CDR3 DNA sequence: TGTGCCAGCGGAGGGTCCCCCGGTGAGCAGTTCTTC.

Written as DNA, the CDR3 is TGTGCCAGCAGTCCCCGGAAGGAAACAGCAAAGCCATATAATCAGCCCCAGCATTTT. Protein sequence: CASSPRKETAKPYNQPQHF. The chain uses TRBV6-6 and TRBJ1-5; D is ambiguous. CDR3 length equals 19 residues. V lost 5 bases, J lost 4 bases, and 27 bases lay in between. Germline loops: CDR1 MNHNY, CDR2 SVGAGI (reference sequence).

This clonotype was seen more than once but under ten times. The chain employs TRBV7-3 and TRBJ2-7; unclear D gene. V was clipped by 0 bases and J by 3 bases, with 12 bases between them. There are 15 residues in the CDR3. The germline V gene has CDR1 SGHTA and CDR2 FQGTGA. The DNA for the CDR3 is TGTGCCAGCAGCTTAACAGTTCTACCGTGCTACGAGCAGTACGTC. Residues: CASSLTVLPCYEQYV.

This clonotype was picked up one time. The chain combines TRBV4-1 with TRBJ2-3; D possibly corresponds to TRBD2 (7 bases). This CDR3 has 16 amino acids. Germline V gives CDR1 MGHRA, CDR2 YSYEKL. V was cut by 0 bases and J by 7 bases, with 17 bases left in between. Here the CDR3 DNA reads TGCGCCAGCAGCCAAGAGAACGGGGGGCGTCGCCATACGCAGTATTTT. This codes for CASSQENGGRRHTQYF.

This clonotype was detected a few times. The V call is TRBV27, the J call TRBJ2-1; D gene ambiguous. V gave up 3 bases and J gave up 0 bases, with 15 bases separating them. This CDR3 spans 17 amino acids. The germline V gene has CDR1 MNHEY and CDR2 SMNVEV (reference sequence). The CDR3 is CASSFGTPNPSYNEQFF. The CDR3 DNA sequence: TGTGCCAGCAGTTTTGGTACACCGAACCCCTCCTACAATGAGCAGTTCTTC.

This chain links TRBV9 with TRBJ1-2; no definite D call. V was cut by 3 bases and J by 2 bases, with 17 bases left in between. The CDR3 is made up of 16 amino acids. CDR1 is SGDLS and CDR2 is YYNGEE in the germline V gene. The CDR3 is CASSAVTDADNYGYTF. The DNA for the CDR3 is TGTGCCAGCAGCGCCGTGACCGATGCGGACAACTATGGCTACACCTTC.